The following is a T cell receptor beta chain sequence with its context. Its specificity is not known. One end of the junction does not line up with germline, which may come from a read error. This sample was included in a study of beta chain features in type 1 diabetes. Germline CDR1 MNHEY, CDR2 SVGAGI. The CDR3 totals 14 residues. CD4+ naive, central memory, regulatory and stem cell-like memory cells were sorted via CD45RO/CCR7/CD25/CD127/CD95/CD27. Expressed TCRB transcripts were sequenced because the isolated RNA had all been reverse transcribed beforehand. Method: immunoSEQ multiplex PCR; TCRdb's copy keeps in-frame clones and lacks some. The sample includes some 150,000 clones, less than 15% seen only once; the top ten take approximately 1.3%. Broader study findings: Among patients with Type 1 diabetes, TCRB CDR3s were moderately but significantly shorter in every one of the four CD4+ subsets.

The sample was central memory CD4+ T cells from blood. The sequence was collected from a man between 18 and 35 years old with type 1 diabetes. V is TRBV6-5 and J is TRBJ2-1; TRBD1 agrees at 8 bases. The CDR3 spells CARSPGGQGGEQFF. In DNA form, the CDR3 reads TGTGCCCGCAGCCCCGGCGGACAGGGCGGTGAGCAGTTCTTC.